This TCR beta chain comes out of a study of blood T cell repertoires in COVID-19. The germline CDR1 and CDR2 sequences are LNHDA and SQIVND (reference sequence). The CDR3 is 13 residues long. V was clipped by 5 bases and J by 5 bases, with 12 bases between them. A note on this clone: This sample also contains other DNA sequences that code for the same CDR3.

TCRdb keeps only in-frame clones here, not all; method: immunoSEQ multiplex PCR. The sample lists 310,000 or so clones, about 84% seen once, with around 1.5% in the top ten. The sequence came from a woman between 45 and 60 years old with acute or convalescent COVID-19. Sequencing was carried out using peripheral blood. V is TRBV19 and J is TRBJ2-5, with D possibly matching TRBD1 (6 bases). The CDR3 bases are TGTGCCAGTAGTTTACAGGGCCGGGAGACCCAGTACTTC. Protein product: CASSLQGRETQYF. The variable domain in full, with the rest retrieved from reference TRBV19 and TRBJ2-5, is DGGITQSPKYLFRKEGQNVTLSCEQNLNHDAMYWYRQDPGQGLRLIYYSQIVNDFQKGDIAEGYSVSREKKESFPLTVTSAQKNPTAFYLCASSLQGRETQYFGPGTRLLVL.